This is a list of T cell receptor beta chains from one sample in a study of blood T cell repertoires in COVID-19. Using immunoSEQ multiplex PCR, the repertoire was profiled, and TCRdb retains in-frame clones only, with some absent. The profile shows 300,000 to 400,000 clones, 90% to 95% of them singletons. Sequenced material: PBMCs or T cells enriched from blood (not recorded which). These receptors were collected from a woman in her 30s who had been exposed to COVID-19. CDR3s include the opening cysteine and the closing phenylalanine or tryptophan. Where a row states a size, it is once, few, many or the class of an expanded clone; other rows omit it.

clone_size j_call v_call cdr3_aa
- TRBJ2-2 TRBV9 CASSVGAGVHTGELFF
- TRBJ2-1 TRBV4-2 CASSHSGDSYNEQFF
- TRBJ1-2 TRBV6-5 CASSSASQGAYGYTF
- TRBJ1-2 TRBV7-9 CASSLASAVYGYTF
- TRBJ1-2 TRBV27 CASSPAARGQYHGYTF
- TRBJ1-3 TRBV7-9 CASSLAGSGSGNTIYF
once TRBJ1-1 TRBV10-3 CAISEWTGQGTETEAFF
- TRBJ2-5 TRBV7-8 CASSLRLAYQETQYF
- TRBJ1-1 TRBV9 CASSVADRGKAFF
- TRBJ1-2 TRBV7-6 CASSGDSNYGYTF
- TRBJ1-2 TRBV9 CASSLSDTGARGYTF
- TRBJ1-6 TRBV18 CASSPSDGQGISSLHF
- TRBJ1-1 TRBV7-2 CASSFRVMNTEAFF
- TRBJ2-2 TRBV6-5 CASSLTGLTGELFF
- TRBJ1-1 TRBV7-9 CASRRQAGSQAFF
- TRBJ1-3 TRBV30 CAWSPYYGSSGNTIYF
- TRBJ2-2 TRBV7-2 CASSFTAGGARELFF
- TRBJ1-1 TRBV5-4 CASSPGGNPANTEAFF
- TRBJ1-1 TRBV18 CASSPPRQGNTEAFF
- TRBJ1-2 TRBV27 CASSLGGQPYGYTF
- TRBJ1-3 TRBV14 CASSRLRGDRSGNTIYF
- TRBJ2-3 TRBV5-1 CASSLVGRGLTDTQYF
few TRBJ2-1 TRBV19 CASSQGHLGEQFF
many TRBJ2-1 TRBV7-3 CASSFGGGAPNEQFF
- TRBJ1-2 TRBV14 CASSRPRGSGSIGYTF
- TRBJ1-2 TRBV5-5 CASSLFGSGYGYTF
- TRBJ1-1 TRBV7-9 CASSLDGGHTEAFF